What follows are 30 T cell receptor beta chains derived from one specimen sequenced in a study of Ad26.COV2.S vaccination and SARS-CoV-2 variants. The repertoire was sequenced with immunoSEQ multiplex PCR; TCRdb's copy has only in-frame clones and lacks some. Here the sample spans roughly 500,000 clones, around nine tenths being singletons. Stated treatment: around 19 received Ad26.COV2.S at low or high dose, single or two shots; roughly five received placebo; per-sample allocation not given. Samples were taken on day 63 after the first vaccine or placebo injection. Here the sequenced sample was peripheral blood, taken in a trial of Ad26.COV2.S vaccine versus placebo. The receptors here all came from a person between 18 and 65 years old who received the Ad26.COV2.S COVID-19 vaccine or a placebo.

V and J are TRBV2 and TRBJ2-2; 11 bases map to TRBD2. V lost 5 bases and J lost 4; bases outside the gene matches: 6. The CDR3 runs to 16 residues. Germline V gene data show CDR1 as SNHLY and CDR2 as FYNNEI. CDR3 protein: CASSLLTSGATGELFF. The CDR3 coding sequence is TGTGCCAGCAGTCTTTTGACTAGCGGGGCCACCGGGGAGCTGTTTTTT.

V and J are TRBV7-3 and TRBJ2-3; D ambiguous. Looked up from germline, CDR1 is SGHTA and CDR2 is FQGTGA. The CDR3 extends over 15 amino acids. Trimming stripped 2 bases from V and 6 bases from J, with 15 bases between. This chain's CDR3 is CASSLVASFIDTQYF. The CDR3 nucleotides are TGTGCCAGCAGCTTAGTTGCTAGTTTTATCGATACGCAGTATTTT.

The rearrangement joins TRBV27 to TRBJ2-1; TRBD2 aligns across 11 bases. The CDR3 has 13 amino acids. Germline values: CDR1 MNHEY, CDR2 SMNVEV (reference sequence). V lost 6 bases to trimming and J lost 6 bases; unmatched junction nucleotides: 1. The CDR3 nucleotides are TGTGCCAGCAGAGGACTAGCGGGCAATGAGCAGTTCTTC. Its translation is CASRGLAGNEQFF.

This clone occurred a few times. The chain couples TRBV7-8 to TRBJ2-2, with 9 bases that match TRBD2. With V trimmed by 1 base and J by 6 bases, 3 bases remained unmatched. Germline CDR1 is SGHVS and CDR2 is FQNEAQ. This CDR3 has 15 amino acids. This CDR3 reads CASSLVGTSSGELFF. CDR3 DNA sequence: TGTGCCAGCAGCTTAGTTGGGACTAGCTCCGGGGAGCTGTTTTTT.

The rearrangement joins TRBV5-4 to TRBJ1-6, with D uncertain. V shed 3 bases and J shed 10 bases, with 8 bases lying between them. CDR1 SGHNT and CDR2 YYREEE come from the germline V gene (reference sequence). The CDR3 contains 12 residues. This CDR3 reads CASSSVGSPLHF. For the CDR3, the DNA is TGTGCCAGCAGCTCCGTCGGATCACCCCTCCACTTT.

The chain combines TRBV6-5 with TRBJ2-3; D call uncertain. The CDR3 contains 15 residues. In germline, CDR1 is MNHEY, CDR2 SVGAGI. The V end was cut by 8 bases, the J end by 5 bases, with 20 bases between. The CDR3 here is CASGPMKGRIDTQYF. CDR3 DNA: TGTGCCAGCGGACCTATGAAGGGTCGGATAGATACGCAGTATTTT.

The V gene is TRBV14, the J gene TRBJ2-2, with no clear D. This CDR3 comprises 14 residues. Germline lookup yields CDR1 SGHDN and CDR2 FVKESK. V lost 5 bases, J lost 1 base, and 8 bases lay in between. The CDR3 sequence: CASSRARNTGELFF. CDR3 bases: TGTGCCAGCAGCAGAGCTAGGAACACCGGGGAGCTGTTTTTT.

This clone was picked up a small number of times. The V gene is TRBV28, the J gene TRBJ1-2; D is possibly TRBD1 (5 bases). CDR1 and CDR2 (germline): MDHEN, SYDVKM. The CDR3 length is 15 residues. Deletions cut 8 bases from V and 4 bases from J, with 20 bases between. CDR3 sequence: CASAVAGAAPYGYTF. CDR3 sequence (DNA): TGTGCCAGCGCTGTCGCCGGGGCCGCGCCCTATGGCTACACCTTC.

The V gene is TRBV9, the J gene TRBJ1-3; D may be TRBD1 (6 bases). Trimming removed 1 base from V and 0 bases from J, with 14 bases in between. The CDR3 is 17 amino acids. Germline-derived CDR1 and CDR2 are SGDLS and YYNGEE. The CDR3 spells CASSVMAGAHSGNTIYF. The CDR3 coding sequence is TGTGCCAGCAGCGTAATGGCAGGGGCCCACTCTGGAAACACCATATATTTT.

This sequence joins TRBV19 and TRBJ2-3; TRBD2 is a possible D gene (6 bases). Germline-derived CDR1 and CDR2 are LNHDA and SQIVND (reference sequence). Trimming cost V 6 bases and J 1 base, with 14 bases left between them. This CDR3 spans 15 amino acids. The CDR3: CASSMGGERTDTQYF. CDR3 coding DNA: TGTGCCAGTAGCATGGGGGGAGAACGCACAGATACGCAGTATTTT.

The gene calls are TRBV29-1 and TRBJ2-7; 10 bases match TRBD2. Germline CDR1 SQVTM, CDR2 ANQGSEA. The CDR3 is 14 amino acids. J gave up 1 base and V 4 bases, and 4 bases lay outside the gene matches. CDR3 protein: CSVVGAGGSYEQYF. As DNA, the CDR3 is TGCAGCGTTGTTGGAGCGGGAGGGTCCTACGAGCAGTACTTC.

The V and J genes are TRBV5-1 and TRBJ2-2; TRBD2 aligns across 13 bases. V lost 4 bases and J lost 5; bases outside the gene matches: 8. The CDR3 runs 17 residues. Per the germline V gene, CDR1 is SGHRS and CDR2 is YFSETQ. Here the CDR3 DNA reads TGCGCCAGCAGCATCGGACTAGCGGGAGTTAGAACCGGGGAGCTGTTTTTT. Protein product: CASSIGLAGVRTGELFF.

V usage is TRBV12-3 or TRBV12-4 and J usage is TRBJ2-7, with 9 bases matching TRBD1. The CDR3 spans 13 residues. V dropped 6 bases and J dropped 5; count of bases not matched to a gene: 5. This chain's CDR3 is CASRDRGSHEQYF. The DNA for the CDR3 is TGTGCCAGCAGGGACAGGGGTTCCCACGAGCAGTACTTC.

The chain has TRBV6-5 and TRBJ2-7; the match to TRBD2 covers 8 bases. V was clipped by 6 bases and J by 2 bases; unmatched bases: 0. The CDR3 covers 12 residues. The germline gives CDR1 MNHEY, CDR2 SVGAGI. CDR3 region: CASRLAAYEQYF. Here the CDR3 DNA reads TGTGCCAGCAGACTAGCGGCCTACGAGCAGTACTTC.

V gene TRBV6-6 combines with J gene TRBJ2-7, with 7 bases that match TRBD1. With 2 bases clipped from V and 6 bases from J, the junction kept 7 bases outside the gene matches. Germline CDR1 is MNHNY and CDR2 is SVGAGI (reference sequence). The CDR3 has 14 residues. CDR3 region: CASSYRAGGGEQYF. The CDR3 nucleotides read TGTGCCAGCAGTTACCGGGCAGGGGGTGGCGAGCAGTACTTC.

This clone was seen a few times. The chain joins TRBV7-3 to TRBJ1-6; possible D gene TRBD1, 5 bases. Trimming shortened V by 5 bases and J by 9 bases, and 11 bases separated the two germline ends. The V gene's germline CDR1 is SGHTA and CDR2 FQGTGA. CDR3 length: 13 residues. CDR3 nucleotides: TGTGCCAGCAGCCCTAGCAGGGTTTCACCCCTCCACTTT. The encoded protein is CASSPSRVSPLHF. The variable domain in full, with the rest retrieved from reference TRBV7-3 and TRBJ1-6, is GAGVSQTPSNKVTEKGKYVELRCDPISGHTALYWYRQSLGQGPEFLIYFQGTGAADDSGLPNDRFFAVRPEGSVSTLKIQRTERGDSAVYLCASSPSRVSPLHFGNGTRLTVT.

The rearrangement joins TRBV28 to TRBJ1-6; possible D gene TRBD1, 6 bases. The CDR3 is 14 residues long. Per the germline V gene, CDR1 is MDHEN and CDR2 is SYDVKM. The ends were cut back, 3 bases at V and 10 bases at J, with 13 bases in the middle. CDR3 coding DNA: TGTGCCAGCAGTTTGAATGCAGGGGTGTCACCCCTCCACTTT. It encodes CASSLNAGVSPLHF. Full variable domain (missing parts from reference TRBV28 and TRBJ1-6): DVKVTQSSRYLVKRTGEKVFLECVQDMDHENMFWYRQDPGLGLRLIYFSYDVKMKEKGDIPEGYSVSREKKERFSLILESASTNQTSMYLCASSLNAGVSPLHFGNGTRLTVT.

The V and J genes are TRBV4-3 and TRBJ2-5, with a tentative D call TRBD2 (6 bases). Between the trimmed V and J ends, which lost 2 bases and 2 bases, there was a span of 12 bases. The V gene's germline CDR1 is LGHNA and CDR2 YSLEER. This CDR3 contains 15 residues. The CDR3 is CASSQQSGRQETQYF. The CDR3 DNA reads TGCGCCAGCAGCCAACAGTCTGGGAGGCAAGAGACCCAGTACTTC.

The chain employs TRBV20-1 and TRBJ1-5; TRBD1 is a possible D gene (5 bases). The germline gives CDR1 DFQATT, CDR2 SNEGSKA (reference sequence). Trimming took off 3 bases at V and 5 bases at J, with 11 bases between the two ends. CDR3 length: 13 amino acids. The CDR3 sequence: CSASQGADQPQHF. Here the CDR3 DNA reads TGCAGTGCTAGTCAGGGTGCAGATCAGCCCCAGCATTTT.

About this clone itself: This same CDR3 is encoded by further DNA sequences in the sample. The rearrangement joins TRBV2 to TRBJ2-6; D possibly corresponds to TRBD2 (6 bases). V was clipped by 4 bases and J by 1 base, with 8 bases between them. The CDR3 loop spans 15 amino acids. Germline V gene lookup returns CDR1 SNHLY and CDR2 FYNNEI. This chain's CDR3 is CASSVGGSGANVLTF. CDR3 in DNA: TGTGCCAGCAGTGTGGGGGGTTCTGGGGCCAACGTCCTGACTTTC.

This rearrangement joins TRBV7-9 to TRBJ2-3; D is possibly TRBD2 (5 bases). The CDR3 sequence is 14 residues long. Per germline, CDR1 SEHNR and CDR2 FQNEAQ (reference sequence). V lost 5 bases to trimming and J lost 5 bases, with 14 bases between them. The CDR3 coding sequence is TGTGCCAGCAGCCGGCAGGAGGTTGAAGATACGCAGTATTTT. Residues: CASSRQEVEDTQYF.

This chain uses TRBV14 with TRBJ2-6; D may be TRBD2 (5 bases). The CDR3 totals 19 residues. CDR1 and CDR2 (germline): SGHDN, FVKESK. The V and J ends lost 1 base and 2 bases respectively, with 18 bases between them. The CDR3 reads CASSQGEGLFFPGANVLTF. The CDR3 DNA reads TGTGCCAGCAGCCAAGGCGAGGGCCTCTTTTTCCCTGGGGCCAACGTCCTGACTTTC.

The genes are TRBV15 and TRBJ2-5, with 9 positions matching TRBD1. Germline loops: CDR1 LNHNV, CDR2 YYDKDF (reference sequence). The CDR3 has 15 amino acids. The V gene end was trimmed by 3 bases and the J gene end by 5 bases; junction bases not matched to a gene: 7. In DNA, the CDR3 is TGTGCCACCAGCAGGGACGGACAGGGGCGGGAGACCCAGTACTTC. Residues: CATSRDGQGRETQYF. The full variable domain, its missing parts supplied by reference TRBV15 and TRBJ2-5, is DAMVIQNPRYQVTQFGKPVTLSCSQTLNHNVMYWYQQKSSQAPKLLFHYYDKDFNNEADTPDNFQSRRPNTSFCFLDIRSPGLGDTAMYLCATSRDGQGRETQYFGPGTRLLVL.

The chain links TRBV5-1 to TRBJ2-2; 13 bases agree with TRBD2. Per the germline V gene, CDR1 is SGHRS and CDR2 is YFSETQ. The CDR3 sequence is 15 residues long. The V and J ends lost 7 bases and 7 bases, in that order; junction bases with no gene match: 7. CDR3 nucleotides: TGCGCCAGCCGGCGGACTAGCGGGAGAAACGGGGAGCTGTTTTTT. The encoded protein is CASRRTSGRNGELFF.

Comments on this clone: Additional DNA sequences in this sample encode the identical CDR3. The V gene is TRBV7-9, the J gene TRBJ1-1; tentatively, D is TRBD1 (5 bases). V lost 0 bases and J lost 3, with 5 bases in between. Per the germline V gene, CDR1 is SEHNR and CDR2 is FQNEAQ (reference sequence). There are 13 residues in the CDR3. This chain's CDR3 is CASSLAGDTEAFF. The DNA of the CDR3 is TGTGCCAGCAGCTTAGCGGGGGACACTGAAGCTTTCTTT.

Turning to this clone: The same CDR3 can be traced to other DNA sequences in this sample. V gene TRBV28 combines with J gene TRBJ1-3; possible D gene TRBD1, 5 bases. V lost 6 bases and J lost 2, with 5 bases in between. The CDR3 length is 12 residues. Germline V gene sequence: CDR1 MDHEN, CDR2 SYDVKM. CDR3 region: CASRGAGNTIYF. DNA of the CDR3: TGTGCCAGCAGGGGGGCTGGAAACACCATATATTTT. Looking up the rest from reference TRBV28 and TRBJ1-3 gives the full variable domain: DVKVTQSSRYLVKRTGEKVFLECVQDMDHENMFWYRQDPGLGLRLIYFSYDVKMKEKGDIPEGYSVSREKKERFSLILESASTNQTSMYLCASRGAGNTIYFGEGSWLTVV.

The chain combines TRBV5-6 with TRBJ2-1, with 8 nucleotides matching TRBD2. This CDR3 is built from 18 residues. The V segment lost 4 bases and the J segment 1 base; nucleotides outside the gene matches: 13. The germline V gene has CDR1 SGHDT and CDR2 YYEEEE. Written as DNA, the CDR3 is TGTGCCAGCAGCCCCACGGTCCTGCGCGGGAGGTCCTACAATGAGCAGTTCTTC. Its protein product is CASSPTVLRGRSYNEQFF.

CDR3 sequence: CASSVERQGNTIYF. Here the CDR3 DNA reads TGTGCCAGCAGCGTAGAACGGCAGGGAAACACCATATATTTT. The V and J genes are TRBV9 and TRBJ1-3; D is uncertain. Germline values: CDR1 SGDLS, CDR2 YYNGEE. Trimming pared 0 bases from V and 4 bases from J, leaving 8 bases between. The length of the CDR3 is 14 residues.

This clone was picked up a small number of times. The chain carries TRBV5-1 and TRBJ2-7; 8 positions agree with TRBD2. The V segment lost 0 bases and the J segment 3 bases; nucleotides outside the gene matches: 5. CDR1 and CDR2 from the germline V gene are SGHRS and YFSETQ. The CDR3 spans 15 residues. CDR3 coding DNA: TGCGCCAGCAGCTTGGAGTCTAGCGGGTTCTACGAGCAGTACTTC. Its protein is CASSLESSGFYEQYF. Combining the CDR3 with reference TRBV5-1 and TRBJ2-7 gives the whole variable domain KAGVTQTPRYLIKTRGQQVTLSCSPISGHRSVSWYQQTPGQGLQFLFEYFSETQRNKGNFPGRFSGRQFSNSRSEMNVSTLELGDSALYLCASSLESSGFYEQYFGPGTRLTVT.

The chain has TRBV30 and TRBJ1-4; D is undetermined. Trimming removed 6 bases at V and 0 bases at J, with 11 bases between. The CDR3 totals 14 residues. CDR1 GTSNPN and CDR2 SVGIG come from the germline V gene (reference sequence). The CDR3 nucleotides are TGTGCCTGCAAACCCAGTGCAACTAATGAAAAACTGTTTTTT. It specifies CACKPSATNEKLFF. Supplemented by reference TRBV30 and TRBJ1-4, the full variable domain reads SQTIHQWPATLVQPVGSPLSLECTVEGTSNPNLYWYRQAAGRGLQLLFYSVGIGQISSEVPQNLSASRPQDRQFILSSKKLLLSDSGFYLCACKPSATNEKLFFGSGTQLSVL.